Listed below are T cell receptor beta chains from one sample, sequenced in a study of graft-versus-host responses after intestinal transplantation. Repertoires were generated with immunoSEQ multiplex PCR, while TCRdb's copy carries only in-frame clones and drops some. The table records some 31,000 clones, 90% to 95% of them present only once. Source: PBMCs, taken roughly 62 days after intestinal transplant. The receptors derive from a human patient who received an intestinal transplant, so some T cells may come from the graft donor. Both conserved end residues are part of each CDR3. Fields, in order: V gene, J gene, clone size, CDR3 length, D gene, CDR3 DNA, CDR3 protein. The D gene is left open where the match is weak. Expanded clones are given a class, and other clones once, few, many or no size at all.

>TRBV7-2|TRBJ2-7|.|14|TRBD2
TGTGCCAGCAGCTTAGGCAGCGGGGCCTACGAGCAGTACTTC
CASSLGSGAYEQYF
>TRBV6-8|TRBJ2-7|once|18|TRBD2
TGTGCCAGCAGTTCGACCGGAACTAGCGGGGGGGCCACCTACGAGCAGTACTTC
CASSSTGTSGGATYEQYF
>TRBV4-1|TRBJ1-6|.|20|TRBD1
TGCGCCAGCAGCCAAGGGTCCGGGACAGGGTTTTTTTCCTATAATTCACCCCTCCACTTT
CASSQGSGTGFFSYNSPLHF
>TRBV5-6|TRBJ1-6|.|16|TRBD1
TGTGCCAGCAGCCAACGGACAGGACCGTATAATTCACCCCTCCACTTT
CASSQRTGPYNSPLHF
>TRBV7-2|TRBJ1-4|.|16|.
TGTGCCAGCAGCCCCCACCCTGGGGTCCAGGATGAAAAACTGTTTTTT
CASSPHPGVQDEKLFF
>TRBV2|TRBJ1-6|.|15|TRBD1
TGTGCCAGCAGAGGAACCGGGACAGGGCGCTCACCCCTCCACTTT
CASRGTGTGRSPLHF
>TRBV5-1|TRBJ2-3|.|16|TRBD2
TGCGCCAGCAGCTTGGTTAGCGGGAGGGGCACAGATACGCAGTATTTT
CASSLVSGRGTDTQYF
>TRBV27|TRBJ2-1|.|13|.
TGTGCCAGCAGTTTAGGTGGATACAATGAGCAGTTCTTC
CASSLGGYNEQFF
>TRBV19|TRBJ2-1|.|14|.
TGTGCCAGTAGTTCTACTATCGCCTGGAATGAGCAGTTCTTC
CASSSTIAWNEQFF
>TRBV6-5|TRBJ2-1|.|15|TRBD1
TGTGCCGGACAGGGAGAGCGCTTCTCCTACAATGAGCAGTTCTTC
CAGQGERFSYNEQFF
>TRBV21-1|TRBJ2-7|.|17|.
TGTGCCAGCAGCAAAGGACAGGGGGCTAGCGGGGCCTACGAGCAGTACTTC
CASSKGQGASGAYEQYF
>TRBV11-2|TRBJ2-5|.|17|.
TGTGCCAGCAGCTTCTTTTCCGACAGGGACTTCTTACAGGAGCAGTACTTC
CASSFFSDRDFLQEQYF
>TRBV4-1|TRBJ2-5|.|14|TRBD1
TGCGCCAGCAGCCTACTTAGGACAGGCCAGACCCAGTACTTC
CASSLLRTGQTQYF
>TRBV19|TRBJ2-7|once|16|TRBD2
TGTGCCAGTAGTATTGTTCTAGCGGGGGGCACCTACGAGCAGTACTTC
CASSIVLAGGTYEQYF
>TRBV5-8|TRBJ1-4|.|16|TRBD1
TGTGCCAGCAGCCCTTGGGGGCAGGGGGTTGAAGAAAAACTGTTTTTT
CASSPWGQGVEEKLFF
>TRBV5-4|TRBJ2-2|.|17|TRBD2
TGTGCCAGCAGCCCAGCCGCGGGACTAGCGAACACCGGGGAGCTGTTTTTT
CASSPAAGLANTGELFF
>TRBV6-1|TRBJ1-5|.|16|.
TGTGCCAGCAGTGAACCACTAGGTTGGGGTGGGGATCTCCAGCATTTT
CASSEPLGWGGDLQHF
>TRBV6-1|TRBJ2-7|.|13|TRBD2
TGTGCCAGCAGTGGGACTAGCCGATACGAGCAGTACTTC
CASSGTSRYEQYF
>TRBV7-9|TRBJ1-1|.|12|.
TGTGCCAGCAGCTTATCATCCCCTGAAGCTTTCTTT
CASSLSSPEAFF
>TRBV28|TRBJ2-7|.|13|TRBD2
TGTGCCAGCAGTGACCGACTAGCGGACGAGCAGTACTTC
CASSDRLADEQYF
>TRBV11-2|TRBJ2-1|.|15|TRBD2
TGTGCCAGCAGCATTAGCGGGGGGAGCTACAATGAGCAGTTCTTC
CASSISGGSYNEQFF
>TRBV30|TRBJ1-5|.|14|.
TGTGCCTGGAGTCCGAACTTTAGCAATCAGCCCCAGCATTTT
CAWSPNFSNQPQHF
>TRBV6-4|TRBJ1-5|.|13|.
TGTGCCAGCTGGGGGTTGCCCCATCAGCCCCAGCATTTT
CASWGLPHQPQHF
>TRBV5-6|TRBJ2-5|.|13|.
TGTGCCAGCACTTCAGGGATCCAAGAGACCCAGTACTTC
CASTSGIQETQYF
>TRBV6-4|TRBJ2-1|.|14|TRBD2
TGTGCCAGCAGTGACTCGTGGGAGGGAAGTGAGCAGTTCTTC
CASSDSWEGSEQFF
>TRBV6-1|TRBJ2-7|.|15|TRBD2
TGTGCCAGCAGTGAGGGGACTAGCGGGGCATGGGAGCAGTACTTC
CASSEGTSGAWEQYF
>TRBV9|TRBJ1-6|.|17|.
TGTGCCAGCAGCCCGTCTGAAGGGGTCGCGTATAATTCACCCCTCCACTTT
CASSPSEGVAYNSPLHF